Described below is a single TCR beta chain sequence and its context. Its matching antigen is unknown. PCR employed 60 Vbeta and 13 Jbeta primers. TCRdb's table, derived via immunoSEQ multiplex PCR, lists solely in-frame clones and lacks some. The sample yields about 150,000 clones, 82% seen once. The germline V gene has CDR1 GTSNPN and CDR2 SVGIG (reference sequence). V was cut by 0 bases and J by 13 bases, with 18 bases left in between. The CDR3 loop spans 14 amino acids. This sample stems from a study of cytomegalovirus exposure and HLA in healthy donors. General observations from the study: Rates of TCR association differed by HLA locus in a later analysis, with DRB1 highest and HLA-C lowest. Evidence from a later analysis indicated that most CMV-associated TCR beta chains looked HLA-restricted.

The origin of this receptor is a woman aged 50 to 65 in good health and CMV-seropositive. The sequencing input was PBMCs. V and J are TRBV30 and TRBJ1-4; D possibly corresponds to TRBD1 (5 bases). CDR3 bases: TGTGCCTGGAGTGTACGGGGGGTCTCCGCAGGACTGTTTTTT. Translated, it gives CAWSVRGVSAGLFF.